The T cell receptor (beta chain) under discussion was sequenced for a study of T cell responses to AZD1222 COVID-19 vaccine. Findings and caveats of the study: A mostly white British donor set with more females was recruited, and clonal diversity was possibly underestimated. There were vaccine-associated CD4 TCRs across spike, dominant at 160-218 and 743-854.

Data came from immunoSEQ multiplex PCR; TCRdb stores just in-frame clones and leaves some out. The sample lists 53,000 or so clones, roughly 85% occurring once. CDR3 length: 14 amino acids. Unmatched junction bases numbered 7, after V lost 7 bases and J lost 6 bases. Germline CDR1 reads LGHDT; CDR2 reads YNNKEL (reference sequence). Of note for this clone: Its target is unknown.

Source: peripheral blood, taken on day 0 of MenACWY control vaccination. The TCR comes from an adult in good health. The chain joins TRBV3-1 (or the pseudogene TRBV3-2) to TRBJ2-1; 9 bases map to TRBD2. The DNA for the CDR3 is TGTGCCAGCATGCTAGCGGGGAATTCCAATGAGCAGTTCTTC. Amino acids: CASMLAGNSNEQFF.